This record covers a single TCR beta chain. Its specificity is not known. The sample originates from a study of CD8 T cells in ankylosing spondylitis. Broader study findings: Seemingly distinctive of ankylosing spondylitis blood was a TCR beta motif formed by eight highly homologous variants. Reportedly, disease-linked clones are significantly enriched in ankylosing spondylitis patients' matched synovial fluid. Researchers report that disease-linked clones proved CD8+ and relatively rare in peripheral blood.

V was clipped by 2 bases and J by 9 bases, with 13 bases between them. Germline values: CDR1 SGHAT, CDR2 FQNNGV. The CDR3 extends over 13 amino acids. Scientists made TCR beta libraries using quantitative 5'-RACE with molecular barcodes. TCRdb re-called the 5' RACE reads with MiXCR, one entry per CDR3 protein. The profile covers about 270,000 distinct CDR3 sequences, with approximately 30% appearing a single time and around 4.5% taken by the ten largest. The gene calls are TRBV11-2 and TRBJ2-5; unclear D gene. The origin of this receptor is a male donor with ankylosing spondylitis or in good health (not recorded which). Sequences were obtained from blood, either unsorted or a sorted T cell fraction (not recorded which). The CDR3 reads CASSLLVAGAQYF. DNA of the CDR3: TGTGCCAGCAGCTTATTAGTTGCTGGGGCCCAGTACTTC. The full variable domain, rest sourced from reference TRBV11-2 and TRBJ2-5, is EAGVAQSPRYKIIEKRQSVAFWCNPISGHATLYWYQQILGQGPKLLIQFQNNGVVDDSQLPKDRFSAERLKGVDSTLKIQPAKLEDSAVYLCASSLLVAGAQYFGPGTRLLVL.